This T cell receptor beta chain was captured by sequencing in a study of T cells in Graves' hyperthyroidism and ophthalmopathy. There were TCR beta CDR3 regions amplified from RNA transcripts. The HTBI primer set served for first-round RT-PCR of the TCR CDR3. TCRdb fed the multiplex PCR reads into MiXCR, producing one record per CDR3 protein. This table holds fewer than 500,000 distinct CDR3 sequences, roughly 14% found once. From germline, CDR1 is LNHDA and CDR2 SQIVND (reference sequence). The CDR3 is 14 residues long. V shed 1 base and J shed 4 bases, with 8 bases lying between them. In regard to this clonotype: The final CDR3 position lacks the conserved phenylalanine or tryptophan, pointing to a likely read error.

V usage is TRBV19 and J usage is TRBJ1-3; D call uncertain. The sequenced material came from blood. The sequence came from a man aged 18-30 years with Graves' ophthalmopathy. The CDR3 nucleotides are TGTGCCAGTAGTATAGGTGCCGGGGGAAACACCATATATCTT. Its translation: CASSIGAGGNTIYL.